This entry lists 6 T cell receptor beta chains sequenced from one sample in a study of TIL therapy for anti-PD-1-resistant metastatic lung cancer. Sequencing used immunoSEQ v3. Generated by immunoSEQ multiplex PCR, the TCRdb table keeps only in-frame clones and is missing some. The sample holds roughly 92,000 clones, just over 65% seen once. Time point meaning: pre-treatment sample, taken before nivolumab and TIL therapy. Pleural nodules or supraclavicular lymph nodes made up most of the excised metastases sampled. Sample: tumor tissue, taken at baseline. The origin of the receptors is a person aged 30 to 80 with non-small cell lung cancer.

This clone appeared a few times. V and J are TRBV6-5 and TRBJ1-4; 10 bases are a match to TRBD1. There are 14 residues in the CDR3. Germline values: CDR1 MNHEY, CDR2 SVGAGI. With 6 bases clipped from V and 8 bases from J, the junction kept 6 bases outside the gene matches. In nucleotides, the CDR3 is TGTGCCAGCAGAGACAGGGGGCGCGAGGAAAAACTGTTTTTT. As protein: CASRDRGREEKLFF.

This clone was detected a few times. The CDR3 DNA reads as TGTGCCAGCAGGCCGGGACAAACTAACACCGGGGAGCTGTTTTTT. Its protein product is CASRPGQTNTGELFF. V and J are TRBV5-8 and TRBJ2-2; a possible D gene is TRBD1 (6 bases). The CDR3 is 15 amino acids. CDR1 and CDR2 from the germline V gene are SGHTS and YDEGEE. Trimming pared 5 bases from V and 2 bases from J, leaving 13 bases between. Variable domain in full (rest from reference TRBV5-8 and TRBJ2-2): EAGVTQSPTHLIKTRGQQATLRCSPISGHTSVYWYQQALGLGLQFLLWYDEGEERNRGNFPPRFSGRQFPNYSSELNVNALELEDSALYLCASRPGQTNTGELFFGEGSRLTVL.

In its sample, this clone was seen a few times. The chain uses TRBV27 and TRBJ1-3, with D unresolved. V was shortened by 6 bases and J by 6 bases, with 12 bases between the two germline ends. This CDR3 comprises 13 residues. Germline values: CDR1 MNHEY, CDR2 SMNVEV (reference sequence). CDR3 in amino acids: CASSPSVLNTIYF. The CDR3 DNA reads as TGTGCCAGCAGCCCCTCGGTCTTAAACACCATATATTTT.

This clone was counted between two and nine times. The chain employs TRBV19 and TRBJ1-4, with 8 nucleotides matching TRBD1. CDR1 is LNHDA and CDR2 is SQIVND in the germline V gene (reference sequence). The junction had 8 bases not matched to a gene; V was cut back by 6 bases and J by 5 bases. The CDR3 is 15 amino acids. CDR3 in amino acids: CASSPRQGRNEKLFF. In DNA form, the CDR3 reads TGTGCCAGTAGCCCACGACAGGGGAGAAATGAAAAACTGTTTTTT.

The chain recombines TRBV5-4 with TRBJ2-3; perhaps D is TRBD1 or TRBD2 (7 bases each). This CDR3 contains 16 residues. CDR1 is SGHNT and CDR2 is YYREEE in the germline V gene (reference sequence). Trimming cost V 3 bases and J 3 bases, with 17 bases left between them. CDR3 loop: CASSYAGGVLTDTQYF. CDR3 DNA sequence: TGTGCCAGCAGCTATGCAGGGGGGGTTTTAACAGATACGCAGTATTTT. The whole variable domain, remainder taken from reference TRBV5-4 and TRBJ2-3, is ETGVTQSPTHLIKTRGQQVTLRCSSQSGHNTVSWYQQALGQGPQFIFQYYREEENGRGNFPPRFSGLQFPNYSSELNVNALELDDSALYLCASSYAGGVLTDTQYFGPGTRLTVL.

The J gene is TRBJ2-4, the V gene TRBV4-3; D gene ambiguous. CDR1 is LGHNA, CDR2 YSLEER, per germline. V dropped 0 bases and J dropped 7 bases, with 7 bases sitting between them. The CDR3 has 13 amino acids. The CDR3 nucleotides are TGCGCCAGCAGCCAAGATCTCAGGAACATTCAGTACTTC. Its translation is CASSQDLRNIQYF.